The rows below give T cell receptor beta chains drawn from one sample of a study of blood T cell repertoires in COVID-19. Produced via immunoSEQ multiplex PCR; TCRdb's table is partial and in-frame only. The sample includes around 150,000 clones, roughly 80% of them seen just once. Sequencing was performed on peripheral blood. The receptors shown here come from an elderly woman with acute or convalescent COVID-19. Both conserved end residues are trimmed from each CDR3.

TRBJ2-2,TRBV6-4,ASRKGLASGELF
TRBJ1-1,TRBV6-5,ASKLTGRTEAF
TRBJ1-3,TRBV7-9,ASSPLGGRGNTIY
TRBJ1-1,TRBV10-3,AISERGPTEAF
TRBJ2-7,TRBV19,ASSIGAGGYEQY
TRBJ1-2,TRBV5-1,ASRPSPGGTLYGYT
TRBJ2-1,TRBV6-5,ASSLRNEQF
TRBJ2-1,TRBV11-2,ASSPRGTRGYNEQF
TRBJ2-3,TRBV10-3,AISSTSGGFTDTQY
TRBJ1-1,TRBV3-1/TRBV3-2,ASSQDQVLNEAF
TRBJ2-7,TRBV7-9,ASSVMFEKQY
TRBJ2-3,TRBV6-5,ASSPGLAVKDTQY
TRBJ1-2,TRBV2,ASTRDRVPNYGYT
TRBJ2-2,TRBV2,ASRVTRNTGELF
TRBJ1-4,TRBV18,ASSQQPGSEKLF
TRBJ1-2,TRBV10-1,ASSEGNYGYT
TRBJ2-2,TRBV24-1,ATSETGTSTGELF
TRBJ2-1,TRBV6-5,ASRVSGNTYNEQF
TRBJ1-2,TRBV3-1/TRBV3-2,ASSSGQGYGYT
TRBJ2-7,TRBV5-5,ARYSGQGCYEQY
TRBJ2-7,TRBV2,ASRQDRGLYEQY
TRBJ2-3,TRBV5-1,ASRPVLADTDTQY
TRBJ2-3,TRBV28,ASSRSNTDTQY
TRBJ2-7,TRBV5-1,ASSQGLALYEQY
TRBJ2-2,TRBV6-4,ASSSRQGSNTGELF
TRBJ2-3,TRBV19,ASSIKGTSGRARDTQY
TRBJ1-5,TRBV19,ASSSRQINQPQH
TRBJ2-7,TRBV6-5,ASSYLGQGFDEQY
TRBJ1-3,TRBV11-1,ASTRTGVGNTIY
TRBJ2-5,TRBV2,ASRKLERETQY
TRBJ2-3,TRBV5-1,ASSSDSFGTDTQY
TRBJ2-5,TRBV12-3/TRBV12-4,ARRWTGAETQY
TRBJ1-5,TRBV3-1/TRBV3-2,ASSQYTSGVQPQH
TRBJ2-5,TRBV6-5,ASNPRVGETQY
TRBJ1-6,TRBV9,ASSAGQGYSPLH
TRBJ2-3,TRBV1,TSSRGQDRGKGSCTDTQY
TRBJ2-7,TRBV4-1,ASSQPYLAGGRSGEQY
TRBJ1-2,TRBV6-5,ASSPVGANYGYT
TRBJ2-2,TRBV5-6,ASSLPFGSGSANTGELF
TRBJ1-5,TRBV2,ASLQDNSNQPQH
TRBJ2-7,TRBV12-5,ASGLARTGEQY
TRBJ2-3,TRBV30,AWSGGQTRADTQY
TRBJ2-3,TRBV9,ASSVSGGRTDTQY
TRBJ2-4,TRBV28,ASSFISLAKNIQY
TRBJ2-1,TRBV11-2,ASSGGVADHNEQF
TRBJ2-5,TRBV5-5,ASSLMVRQGLRETQY
TRBJ2-1,TRBV19,ASMTPGLVYEQF
TRBJ2-7,TRBV2,ASSRTGYFEQY
TRBJ2-1,TRBV20-1,SASLGLAFNEQF
TRBJ1-5,TRBV7-3,ASSQQPGQPQH
TRBJ2-5,TRBV27,ASSRGTGGSWEETQY
TRBJ2-1,TRBV2,ASSVFRDRDLAGRHYNEQF
TRBJ2-5,TRBV5-4,ASSRGQGLMETQY